This section outlines one T cell receptor beta chain sequence together with its context. The antigen remains undetermined. These data are taken from a study of post-analysis software for immune sequencing data. The TCR beta cDNA libraries carried unique molecular identifiers. cDNA molecules numbering approximately 500,000 came from approximately 0.91 to 9.4 million T cells. TCRdb reanalysed the PCR reads using MiXCR and keeps one entry per CDR3 protein. This table holds 250,000 to 300,000 distinct CDR3 sequences, 30% to 45% found once. Overall study results and limits: The normalized Chao1 diversity of multiple sclerosis patients was significantly lower than that of controls.

The sequence derives from a girl between 5 and 17 years old with multiple sclerosis. The sequenced material came from blood.

The CDR3 here is CASSERAGGVDEQYF. The DNA of the CDR3 is TGTGCCAGCAGTGAACGGGCGGGAGGCGTCGATGAGCAGTACTTC. This rearrangement joins TRBV6-1 to TRBJ2-7, with 8 bases aligning to TRBD2. Germline V gene lookup returns CDR1 MNHNS and CDR2 SASEGT. This CDR3 spans 15 amino acids. J gave up 7 bases and V 2 bases, and 10 bases lay outside the gene matches.